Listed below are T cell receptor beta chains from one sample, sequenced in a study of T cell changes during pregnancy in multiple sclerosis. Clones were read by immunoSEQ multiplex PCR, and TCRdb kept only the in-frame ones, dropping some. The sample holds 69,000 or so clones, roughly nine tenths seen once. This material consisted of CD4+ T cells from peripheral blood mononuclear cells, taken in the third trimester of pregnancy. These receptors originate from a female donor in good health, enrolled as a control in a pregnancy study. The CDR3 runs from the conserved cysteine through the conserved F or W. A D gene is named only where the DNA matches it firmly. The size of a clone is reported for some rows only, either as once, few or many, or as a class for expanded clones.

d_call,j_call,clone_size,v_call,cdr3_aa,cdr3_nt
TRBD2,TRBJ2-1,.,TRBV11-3,CASSVTSGVPNEQFF,TGTGCCAGCAGCGTGACTAGCGGGGTACCGAATGAGCAGTTCTTC
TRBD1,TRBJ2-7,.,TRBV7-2,CASSGGGSGTGREQYF,TGTGCCAGCAGTGGGGGGGGCTCCGGGACAGGGCGAGAGCAGTACTTC
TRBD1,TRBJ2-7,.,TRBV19,CASARPGRGSYEQYF,TGTGCCAGCGCTCGGCCGGGCAGGGGGTCCTACGAGCAGTACTTC
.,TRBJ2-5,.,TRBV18,CASSPRQLGKETQYF,TGTGCCAGCTCACCAAGACAGCTTGGGAAGGAGACCCAGTACTTC
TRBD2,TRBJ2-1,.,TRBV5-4,CASSTNSGRSYNEQFF,TGTGCCAGCAGCACGAATAGCGGGCGCTCTTACAATGAGCAGTTCTTC
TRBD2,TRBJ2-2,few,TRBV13,CASSHRLAANTGELFF,TGTGCCAGCAGTCACCGACTAGCGGCGAACACCGGGGAGCTGTTTTTT
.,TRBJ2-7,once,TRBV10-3,CAISESGRDYEQYF,TGTGCCATCAGTGAGTCGGGCAGGGACTACGAGCAGTACTTC
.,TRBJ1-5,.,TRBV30,CAWSVSESPNQPQHF,TGTGCCTGGAGTGTAAGTGAGAGCCCAAATCAGCCCCAGCATTTT
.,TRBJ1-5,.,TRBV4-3,CASSQTVMGNQPQHF,TGCGCCAGCAGCCAGACAGTGATGGGGAATCAGCCCCAGCATTTT
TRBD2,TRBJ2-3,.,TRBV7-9,CASSPTGLAGTGYF,TGTGCCAGCAGCCCCACCGGACTAGCGGGGACAGGGTATTTT
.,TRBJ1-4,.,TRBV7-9,CASSLDTGLRTNEKLFF,TGTGCCAGCAGCTTAGACACAGGACTACGAACTAATGAAAAACTGTTTTTT
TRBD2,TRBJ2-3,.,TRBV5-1,CASNTGGAGGHTDTQYF,TGCGCCAGCAACACGGGCGGAGCGGGGGGCCACACAGATACGCAGTATTTT
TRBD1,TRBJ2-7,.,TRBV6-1,CASSLQTGSPYEQYF,TGTGCCAGCAGTCTCCAGACAGGGAGCCCCTACGAGCAGTACTTC
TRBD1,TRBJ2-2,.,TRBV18,CASSQGAHTGELFF,TGTGCCAGCTCACAGGGGGCGCACACCGGGGAGCTGTTTTTT
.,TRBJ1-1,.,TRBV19,CASSPGGILVAEAFF,TGTGCCAGTAGTCCCGGCGGGATATTGGTAGCTGAAGCTTTCTTT
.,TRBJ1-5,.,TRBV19,CASSGTPGNQPQHF,TGTGCCAGTAGTGGGACACCAGGGAATCAGCCCCAGCATTTT
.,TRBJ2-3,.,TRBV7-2,CASSLDLGGSTDTQYF,TGTGCCAGCAGCTTAGATCTCGGCGGAAGCACAGATACGCAGTATTTT
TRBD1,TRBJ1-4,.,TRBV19,CASSRTGANEKLFF,TGTGCCAGTAGTAGGACAGGGGCTAATGAAAAACTGTTTTTT
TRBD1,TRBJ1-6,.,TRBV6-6,CASSHRQGGGISPLHF,TGTGCCAGCAGCCACCGACAGGGTGGAGGGATTTCACCCCTCCACTTT
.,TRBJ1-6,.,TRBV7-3,CASSSTVNSPLHF,TGTGCCAGCAGCTCGACAGTTAATTCACCCCTCCACTTT
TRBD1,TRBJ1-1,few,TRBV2,CASSPGTGVPEAFF,TGTGCCAGCAGTCCTGGGACAGGAGTTCCTGAAGCTTTCTTT
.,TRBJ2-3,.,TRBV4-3,CASSQDLGLDTQYF,TGCGCCAGCAGCCAAGACCTAGGTCTCGATACGCAGTATTTT
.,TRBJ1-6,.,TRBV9,CASSVAAANTSPLHF,TGTGCCAGCAGCGTAGCTGCGGCCAACACCTCACCCCTCCACTTT
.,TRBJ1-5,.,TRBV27,CASSLERGNQPQHF,TGTGCCAGCAGTTTAGAAAGAGGGAATCAGCCCCAGCATTTT
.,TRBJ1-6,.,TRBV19,CASSIDRRVGNSPLHF,TGTGCCAGTAGTATAGACCGCAGGGTAGGGAATTCACCCCTCCACTTT
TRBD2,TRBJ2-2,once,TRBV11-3,CASSSHDGGSGELFF,TGTGCCAGCAGTTCCCACGACGGGGGGAGCGGGGAGCTGTTTTTT
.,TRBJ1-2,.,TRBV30,CAWSPGANYGYTF,TGTGCCTGGAGTCCTGGAGCTAACTATGGCTACACCTTC
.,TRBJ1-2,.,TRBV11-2,CASSLDLGPPGGYTF,TGTGCCAGCAGCTTAGATCTCGGCCCTCCGGGAGGCTACACCTTC
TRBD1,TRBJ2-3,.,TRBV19,CASIRDRDGTDTQYF,TGTGCCAGTATTCGGGACAGGGATGGTACAGATACGCAGTATTTT
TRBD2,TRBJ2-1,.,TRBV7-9,CASSLVHAGENGNEQFF,TGTGCCAGCAGCTTAGTTCACGCGGGGGAGAACGGCAATGAGCAGTTCTTC
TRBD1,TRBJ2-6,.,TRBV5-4,CASSLGGRGPGANVLTF,TGTGCCAGCAGCTTGGGGGGCAGGGGGCCCGGGGCCAACGTCCTGACTTTC
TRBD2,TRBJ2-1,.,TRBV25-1,CASRVTGLAYNEQFF,TGTGCCAGCAGGGTTACGGGACTAGCGTACAATGAGCAGTTCTTC
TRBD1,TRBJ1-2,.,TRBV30,CAGGQGPNYGYTF,TGTGCTGGCGGACAGGGACCGAACTATGGCTACACCTTC
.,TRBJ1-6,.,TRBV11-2,CASSYRGGWNSPLHF,TGTGCCAGCAGCTACAGAGGGGGATGGAATTCACCCCTCCACTTT
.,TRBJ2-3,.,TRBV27,CASSLSSHFTDTQYF,TGTGCCAGCAGTTTATCGTCGCACTTCACAGATACGCAGTATTTT
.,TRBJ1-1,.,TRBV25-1,CASSGQVGTEAFF,TGTGCCAGCAGTGGACAGGTGGGCACTGAAGCTTTCTTT
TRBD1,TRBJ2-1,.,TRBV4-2,CASSQQGQGGYNEQFF,TGTGCCAGCAGCCAACAGGGACAGGGGGGCTACAATGAGCAGTTCTTC
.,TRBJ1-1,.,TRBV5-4,CASSDFRDTEAFF,TGTGCCAGCAGCGATTTCCGGGACACTGAAGCTTTCTTT
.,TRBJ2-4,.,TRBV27,CASEFSDLAKNIQYF,TGTGCCAGTGAATTTAGCGACTTAGCCAAAAACATTCAGTACTTC
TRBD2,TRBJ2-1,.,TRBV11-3,CASSLGGSSYNEQFF,TGTGCCAGCAGCTTGGGCGGGAGCTCCTACAATGAGCAGTTCTTC
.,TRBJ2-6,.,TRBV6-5,CASSSRGIGYNVLTF,TGTGCCAGCAGTTCCAGGGGTATCGGATACAACGTCCTGACTTTC
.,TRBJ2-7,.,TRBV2,CASSPGPGDEQYF,TGTGCCAGCAGCCCCGGACCCGGGGACGAGCAGTACTTC
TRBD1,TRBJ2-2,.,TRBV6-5,CASSSTGQGGELFF,TGTGCCAGCAGTTCGACAGGGCAAGGCGGGGAGCTGTTTTTT
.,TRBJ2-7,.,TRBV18,CASSPGGPPQQYF,TGTGCCAGCTCACCAGGAGGCCCCCCGCAGCAGTACTTC
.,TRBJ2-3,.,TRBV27,CASSLPSRGNTGPDTQYF,TGTGCCAGCAGTTTACCCTCACGGGGCAATACAGGGCCGGATACGCAGTATTTT
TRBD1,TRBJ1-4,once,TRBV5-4,CASSFGQGEVEKLFF,TGTGCCAGCAGCTTCGGACAGGGGGAGGTTGAAAAACTGTTTTTT
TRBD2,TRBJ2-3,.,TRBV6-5,CASRPGGVDTQYF,TGTGCCAGCAGGCCTGGGGGGGTAGATACGCAGTATTTT
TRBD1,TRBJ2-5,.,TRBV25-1,CASSGGGQGLAIQETQYF,TGTGCCAGCAGTGGTGGGGGACAGGGTCTAGCCATACAAGAGACCCAGTACTTC
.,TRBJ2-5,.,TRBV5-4,CASTRQPKEETQYF,TGTGCCAGCACCAGGCAGCCAAAGGAAGAGACCCAGTACTTC
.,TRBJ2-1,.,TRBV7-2,CASSLGRRVHNEQFF,TGTGCCAGCAGCTTAGGGCGGCGGGTCCACAATGAGCAGTTCTTC
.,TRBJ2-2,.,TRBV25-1,CASSELVRTRAGTGELFF,TGTGCCAGCAGTGAATTAGTGAGGACTCGCGCCGGGACCGGGGAGCTGTTTTTT
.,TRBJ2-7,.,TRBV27,CASSDFYEQYF,TGTGCCAGCAGCGACTTCTACGAGCAGTACTTC